The 31 T cell receptor beta chains below come from one sample, sequenced in a study of shared clonotypes between healthy human individuals. Sequencing used immunoSEQ multiplex PCR; TCRdb keeps in-frame clones, though not all of them. The sample has about 2.4 million clones; roughly 93% are singletons. Sequencing used naive CD4+ T cells from PBMCs. Sample subset: CD45RA+ positively selected. The receptors originated from a man aged 18 to 29 in good health. Some clones in this sample may be carry-over from other donors' samples.

Concerning this clone: One end of the junction fails to match germline, which may point to a read error. The CDR3 coding sequence is TGTGCCAGCTCACCGGCCCCGGGACAGGGTACTCCACACTTC. It specifies CASSPAPGQGTPHF. The chain couples TRBV18 to TRBJ2-7; 9 bases map to TRBD1. Germline V gene lookup returns CDR1 KGHSH and CDR2 LQKENI. The CDR3 is 14 residues long.

The V and J genes are TRBV2 and TRBJ2-5; 8 bases map to TRBD1. Trimming removed 2 bases from V and 4 bases from J; junction bases left unmatched: 6. The CDR3 sequence is 15 residues long. Germline-derived CDR1 and CDR2 are SNHLY and FYNNEI. In DNA, the CDR3 is TGTGCCAGCAGTGAACAGGGGGCGAATATAGAGACCCAGTACTTC. Its translation is CASSEQGANIETQYF.

The V call is TRBV7-6, the J call TRBJ1-4; TRBD1 matches 7 bases. This CDR3 is built from 16 residues. Germline loops: CDR1 SGHVS, CDR2 FNYEAQ. The trim removed 1 base at V and 5 bases at J, leaving 7 bases unmatched. CDR3 nucleotide sequence: TGTGCCAGCAGCTTAGGGCGCCGACAGGGAAATGAAAAACTGTTTTTT. Protein sequence: CASSLGRRQGNEKLFF. The full variable domain, completed using reference TRBV7-6 and TRBJ1-4, is GAGVSQSPRYKVTKRGQDVALRCDPISGHVSLYWYRQALGQGPEFLTYFNYEAQQDKSGLPNDRFSAERPEGSISTLTIQRTEQRDSAMYRCASSLGRRQGNEKLFFGSGTQLSVL.

This chain uses TRBV28 with TRBJ1-2, with 10 bases fitting TRBD1. J lost 7 bases, V lost 4 bases, and 12 bases had no gene match. CDR3 length: 16 residues. Per the germline V gene, CDR1 is MDHEN and CDR2 is SYDVKM. In DNA form, the CDR3 reads TGTGCCAGCAGTTCGACCACATCCGACAGGGGGCTTGGCTACACCTTC. Protein sequence: CASSSTTSDRGLGYTF.

This clone was picked up one time. The genes are TRBV4-1 and TRBJ2-7; D perhaps matches TRBD2 (5 bases). Trimming removed 3 bases at V and 2 bases at J, with 23 bases between. The CDR3 totals 18 residues. Germline-derived CDR1 and CDR2 are MGHRA and YSYEKL. The CDR3 DNA follows: TGCGCCAGCAGCCAGGAGCCCGCTATAGCGACGGGTACCTACGAGCAGTACTTC. It translates to CASSQEPAIATGTYEQYF.

The chain couples TRBV28 to TRBJ2-7, with D hard to call. V gave up 4 bases and J gave up 6 bases, with 16 bases separating them. CDR3 length: 14 amino acids. Germline-derived CDR1 and CDR2 are MDHEN and SYDVKM. Here the CDR3 reads CASSSPLPRSEQYF. CDR3 DNA sequence: TGTGCCAGCAGTTCCCCCCTCCCGCGGAGCGAGCAGTACTTC.

This clone was observed once. This chain uses TRBV4-3 with TRBJ2-7; weak D call: TRBD1 (6 bases). Germline V gene data show CDR1 as LGHNA and CDR2 as YSLEER. This CDR3 comprises 18 residues. V dropped 4 bases and J dropped 2 bases, with 24 bases sitting between them. The CDR3 DNA follows: TGCGCCAGCAGCCCAAAATTAGGGGGTGGGGCCGTCGCCTACGAGCAGTACTTC. Translating it yields CASSPKLGGGAVAYEQYF.

This chain joins TRBV4-1 and TRBJ2-1; possibly TRBD1 for D (7 bases). Trimming removed 1 base at V and 12 bases at J, with 25 bases between. Germline lookup yields CDR1 MGHRA and CDR2 YSYEKL. CDR3 length: 17 residues. Here the CDR3 reads CASSQGGTAGPGFGQFF. CDR3 DNA: TGCGCCAGCAGCCAAGGCGGGACAGCCGGGCCCGGGTTCGGGCAGTTCTTC.

The chain links TRBV5-1 to TRBJ2-2, with D tentatively TRBD2 (5 bases). Per germline, CDR1 SGHRS and CDR2 YFSETQ. This CDR3 comprises 15 residues. CDR3 bases: TGCTCGAGCAGTTTGGCGGCTAGCTTAGGCGGGGAGCTGTTTTTT. It encodes CSSSLAASLGGELFF.

The rearrangement joins TRBV2 to TRBJ2-7; possibly TRBD2 for D (6 bases). Germline loops: CDR1 SNHLY, CDR2 FYNNEI. Trimming shortened V by 4 bases and J by 7 bases, and 20 bases separated the two germline ends. CDR3 length: 15 amino acids. CDR3 in amino acids: CASSGSGGAGLEQYF. The CDR3 nucleotides read TGTGCCAGCAGTGGGTCTGGAGGGGCTGGGTTAGAGCAGTACTTC.

The chain couples TRBV9 to TRBJ2-5; TRBD2 matches at 8 bases. The germline V gene encodes CDR1 SGDLS and CDR2 YYNGEE. With V trimmed by 4 bases and J by 4 bases, 12 bases remained unmatched. The CDR3 covers 16 residues. The CDR3 nucleotides are TGTGCCAGCAGCCGTTCCATGGCGGGAGGCTCAGAGACCCAGTACTTC. This encodes CASSRSMAGGSETQYF.

The genes are TRBV11-3 and TRBJ2-1, with D possibly matching TRBD2 (5 bases). The V end was cut by 1 base, the J end by 9 bases, with 13 bases between. This CDR3 contains 14 residues. Germline CDR1 and CDR2: SGHNT and YENEEA. The chain's CDR3 is CASSLASGMGEQFF. CDR3 nucleotide sequence: TGTGCCAGCAGCTTAGCTTCCGGGATGGGTGAGCAGTTCTTC. The full variable domain, rest sourced from reference TRBV11-3 and TRBJ2-1, is EAGVVQSPRYKIIEKKQPVAFWCNPISGHNTLYWYLQNLGQGPELLIRYENEEAVDDSQLPKDRFSAERLKGVDSTLKIQPAELGDSAVYLCASSLASGMGEQFFGPGTRLTVL.

This chain links TRBV7-9 with TRBJ2-7; 9 nucleotides match TRBD1. V trimming: 5 bases; J trimming: 2 bases; junction bases outside the gene matches: 7. Germline assignment: CDR1 SEHNR and CDR2 FQNEAQ (reference sequence). The CDR3 length is 15 residues. As DNA, the CDR3 is TGTGCCAGCAGCAGGACAGGGGCTCGCCCCTACGAGCAGTACTTC. Its protein product is CASSRTGARPYEQYF.

The V and J genes are TRBV25-1 and TRBJ1-6; the D gene is possibly TRBD1 (5 bases). The CDR3 length is 14 residues. V was clipped by 7 bases and J by 5 bases, with 12 bases between them. Per germline, CDR1 MGHDK and CDR2 SYGVNS. Here the CDR3 reads CASNRRGDNSPLHF. The CDR3 DNA reads as TGTGCCAGCAACCGGAGGGGCGATAATTCACCCCTCCACTTT.

About this clone itself: The sample has other DNA sequences that encode this CDR3 too. This chain links TRBV7-3 with TRBJ2-7, with D possibly being TRBD2 (5 bases). This CDR3 spans 13 amino acids. Germline CDR1 is SGHTA and CDR2 is FQGTGA. V was cut by 6 bases and J by 2 bases, with 11 bases left in between. The CDR3 DNA is TGTGCCAGCAGTCTGGACGGGACCTACGAGCAGTACTTC. Translation: CASSLDGTYEQYF.

This chain links TRBV14 with TRBJ1-6, with 9 bases identical to TRBD1. CDR1 is SGHDN, CDR2 FVKESK, per germline. The CDR3 spans 16 residues. J gave up 9 bases and V 2 bases, and 8 bases lay outside the gene matches. CDR3 protein: CASSQRSGTGSSPLHF. The CDR3 region has the DNA TGTGCCAGCAGCCAACGATCCGGGACAGGGTCTTCACCCCTCCACTTT.

The J gene is TRBJ1-2, the V gene TRBV7-9, with 8 bases lining up with TRBD1. This CDR3 has 15 residues. With V trimmed by 7 bases and J by 4 bases, 11 bases remained unmatched. CDR1 and CDR2 from the germline V gene are SEHNR and FQNEAQ (reference sequence). CDR3 in DNA: TGTGCCAGCAAAAACCCGACAGGGGAAAGCTATGGCTACACCTTC. It is translated as CASKNPTGESYGYTF.

This chain joins TRBV15 and TRBJ2-7; 7 bases map to TRBD2. This CDR3 comprises 14 residues. With 0 bases clipped from V and 5 bases from J, the junction kept 4 bases outside the gene matches. Germline values: CDR1 LNHNV, CDR2 YYDKDF (reference sequence). CDR3 DNA sequence: TGTGCCACCAGCAGAGACGGACTAGTCGACGAGCAGTACTTC. Translated, it gives CATSRDGLVDEQYF.

In the case of this clone: The same CDR3 is also encoded by other DNA sequences in this sample. The chain's CDR3 is CASRSDRNTEAFF. The CDR3 nucleotides are TGCGCCAGCAGATCTGACAGGAACACTGAAGCTTTCTTT. This chain uses TRBV5-1 with TRBJ1-1; the D gene is possibly TRBD1 (5 bases). The CDR3 consists of 13 residues. Germline V gene lookup returns CDR1 SGHRS and CDR2 YFSETQ. Trimming left V 5 bases short and J 1 base short, with 9 bases between.

V gene TRBV28 combines with J gene TRBJ1-4; the D gene is possibly TRBD1 (5 bases). In germline, CDR1 is MDHEN, CDR2 SYDVKM. The CDR3 is 14 amino acids. Trimming pared 2 bases from V and 7 bases from J, leaving 11 bases between. CDR3 coding DNA: TGTGCCAGCAGTTTACTGGCTGACAGTGAAAAACTGTTTTTT. This codes for CASSLLADSEKLFF.

This chain links TRBV5-1 with TRBJ1-5, with TRBD1 matching over 9 bases. CDR1 is SGHRS, CDR2 YFSETQ, per germline. The CDR3 sequence is 15 residues long. J was trimmed by 7 bases and V by 4 bases; bases with no gene match: 9. CDR3 region: CASSAGTGSEQPQHF. The CDR3 coding sequence is TGCGCCAGCAGCGCCGGGACAGGGTCGGAACAGCCCCAGCATTTT. The full variable domain, its missing parts supplied by reference TRBV5-1 and TRBJ1-5, is KAGVTQTPRYLIKTRGQQVTLSCSPISGHRSVSWYQQTPGQGLQFLFEYFSETQRNKGNFPGRFSGRQFSNSRSEMNVSTLELGDSALYLCASSAGTGSEQPQHFGDGTRLSIL.

The chain joins TRBV7-7 to TRBJ2-5; 9 bases line up with TRBD1. Trimming at V came to 4 bases and at J to 5 bases, leaving 2 bases not matched to a gene. The CDR3 spans 13 residues. The germline V gene has CDR1 SSHAT and CDR2 FNYEAQ (reference sequence). Here the CDR3 DNA reads TGTGCCAGCAGCTACGGACAGGGGGAGACCCAGTACTTC. Translating gives CASSYGQGETQYF.

The chain employs TRBV5-6 and TRBJ2-7, with D maybe TRBD2 (6 bases). CDR3 length equals 14 residues. Trimming shortened V by 7 bases and J by 0 bases, and 14 bases separated the two germline ends. Germline-derived CDR1 and CDR2 are SGHDT and YYEEEE. The CDR3 is CASRSGLLSYEQYF. As DNA, the CDR3 is TGTGCCAGCCGCTCGGGACTCCTCTCCTACGAGCAGTACTTC.

The CDR3: CSRGRQPQHF. CDR3 DNA: TGCAGTAGGGGGCGGCAGCCCCAGCATTTT. The V gene is TRBV20-1, the J gene TRBJ1-5; 7 positions match TRBD1. The trim removed 8 bases at V and 7 bases at J, leaving 2 bases unmatched. There are 10 residues in the CDR3. Germline lookup yields CDR1 DFQATT and CDR2 SNEGSKA (reference sequence).

V usage is TRBV29-1 and J usage is TRBJ1-2; TRBD1 agrees at 7 bases. The V and J ends lost 4 bases and 3 bases, in that order; junction bases with no gene match: 5. There are 13 residues in the CDR3. Per germline, CDR1 SQVTM and CDR2 ANQGSEA. This CDR3 is CSVVTGADYGYTF. CDR3 DNA: TGCAGCGTTGTCACAGGGGCAGACTATGGCTACACCTTC.

The V and J genes are TRBV6-6 and TRBJ1-4; weak D call: TRBD1 (5 bases). This CDR3 contains 14 residues. Trimming shortened V by 5 bases and J by 6 bases, and 13 bases separated the two germline ends. Looked up from germline, CDR1 is MNHNY and CDR2 is SVGAGI (reference sequence). CDR3: CASSPRGGDEKLFF. The CDR3, as DNA: TGTGCCAGCAGTCCTCGGGGGGGTGATGAAAAACTGTTTTTT.

The V call is TRBV6-4, the J call TRBJ1-5, with unresolved D. The germline gives CDR1 MRHNA, CDR2 SNTAGT. The ends were cut back, 0 bases at V and 9 bases at J, with 9 bases in the middle. This CDR3 is built from 13 residues. The DNA for the CDR3 is TGTGCCAGCAGTGACTCGTATCTGGGGCCCCAGCATTTT. It encodes CASSDSYLGPQHF.

This clone was observed a single time. This chain links TRBV19 with TRBJ1-1; 12 positions match TRBD1. V lost 7 bases and J lost 10; bases outside the gene matches: 16. Germline V gives CDR1 LNHDA, CDR2 SQIVND (reference sequence). The CDR3 loop spans 16 amino acids. The CDR3 loop reads CASTSGGTGGLEGAFF. The CDR3 DNA sequence: TGTGCCAGTACCTCCGGCGGGACAGGGGGCCTAGAGGGAGCTTTCTTT.

This chain uses TRBV4-2 with TRBJ1-2; 8 bases map to TRBD1. Germline V gives CDR1 LGHNA, CDR2 YNFKEQ. The CDR3 loop spans 16 amino acids. Trimming at V came to 3 bases and at J to 3 bases, leaving 9 bases not matched to a gene. CDR3 sequence: CASSHLTGGSYYGYTF. In DNA form, the CDR3 reads TGTGCCAGCAGCCACCTAACAGGGGGATCGTACTATGGCTACACCTTC.

J is TRBJ2-1 and V is TRBV7-2, with 13 nucleotides matching TRBD2. CDR1 and CDR2 from the germline V gene are SGHTA and FQGNSA. CDR3 length: 17 amino acids. The J segment lost 10 bases and the V segment lost 1 base, leaving 10 bases of the junction unmatched. The CDR3 DNA reads TGTGCCAGCAGCTTAGGGACTAGCGGGAGTTGGGGGACAGAGCAGTTCTTC. Protein: CASSLGTSGSWGTEQFF. The full variable domain, its missing parts supplied by reference TRBV7-2 and TRBJ2-1, is GAGVSQSPSNKVTEKGKDVELRCDPISGHTALYWYRQSLGQGLEFLIYFQGNSAPDKSGLPSDRFSAERTGGSVSTLTIQRTQQEDSAVYLCASSLGTSGSWGTEQFFGPGTRLTVL.

This clone came up once. The same CDR3 is also encoded by other DNA sequences in this sample. The rearrangement uses TRBV2 and TRBJ2-3; D might be TRBD1 (5 bases). Germline CDR1 is SNHLY and CDR2 is FYNNEI. The CDR3 spans 14 residues. V was pared by 4 bases and J by 2 bases, with 10 bases between. CDR3 region: CASSGGTFTDTQYF. CDR3 coding DNA: TGTGCCAGCAGTGGGGGCACCTTCACAGATACGCAGTATTTT.